What follows are 10 T cell receptor beta chains derived from one specimen sequenced in a study of blood T cell repertoires in COVID-19. Produced via immunoSEQ multiplex PCR; TCRdb's table is partial and in-frame only. The table has around 47,000 clones, around 81% seen once; the top ten hold 5.5% to 7.5%. The sequenced sample consisted of peripheral blood. These receptors came from an older man with active COVID-19.

The rearrangement links TRBV19 to TRBJ1-5, with D possibly matching TRBD1 (5 bases). CDR3 length: 14 amino acids. Trimming removed 3 bases from V and 4 bases from J, with 10 bases in between. Germline values: CDR1 LNHDA, CDR2 SQIVND (reference sequence). CDR3 in amino acids: CASSIEGRNQPQHF. The CDR3 DNA is TGTGCCAGTAGTATCGAGGGGAGGAATCAGCCCCAGCATTTT.

The chain joins TRBV7-2 to TRBJ2-5; D ambiguous. This CDR3 region has 14 residues. CDR1 SGHTA and CDR2 FQGNSA come from the germline V gene. The V gene lost 2 bases and the J gene lost 0 bases, with 7 bases spanning the gap. CDR3 amino acids: CASSLSVYQETQYF. CDR3 coding DNA: TGTGCCAGCAGCTTATCAGTTTACCAAGAGACCCAGTACTTC.

This chain uses TRBV7-2 with TRBJ2-1, with D possibly matching TRBD2 (6 bases). The germline V and J ends were trimmed by 1 base and 15 bases, with 13 bases remaining between them. Germline-derived CDR1 and CDR2 are SGHTA and FQGNSA. This CDR3 has 12 amino acids. The CDR3, as DNA: TGTGCCAGCAGCTTAGTTTCTAGCGAAGGGTTCTTC. The encoded protein is CASSLVSSEGFF.

The rearrangement joins TRBV7-2 to TRBJ2-3, with TRBD1 as a possible D gene (7 bases). V was trimmed by 5 bases and J by 2 bases, leaving 17 bases between them. This CDR3 contains 16 residues. Germline lookup yields CDR1 SGHTA and CDR2 FQGNSA. CDR3 in amino acids: CASSLAGGPYTDTQYF. CDR3 sequence (DNA): TGTGCCAGCAGCCTCGCAGGGGGGCCCTACACAGATACGCAGTATTTT.

The J gene is TRBJ1-2, the V gene TRBV7-8; maybe TRBD1 (6 bases). The ends were cut back, 5 bases at V and 4 bases at J, with 20 bases in the middle. This CDR3 contains 16 residues. Germline V lookup: CDR1 SGHVS, CDR2 FQNEAQ. The CDR3 region is CASSTGGGTGRYGYTF. The CDR3 DNA is TGTGCCAGCAGCACGGGGGGCGGGACGGGGCGCTATGGCTACACCTTC.

V is TRBV5-5 and J is TRBJ2-3; 10 bases are a match to TRBD2. This CDR3 has 18 residues. Germline assignment: CDR1 SGHKS and CDR2 YYEKEE (reference sequence). V lost 0 bases and J lost 4; bases outside the gene matches: 11. The CDR3 nucleotides read TGTGCCAGCAGCTTGGTAGCGGGGGGCCCCCTGAGCCCAGATACGCAGTATTTT. It specifies CASSLVAGGPLSPDTQYF.

The rearrangement joins TRBV3-1 (or the pseudogene TRBV3-2) to TRBJ2-1, with 7 bases identical to TRBD2. V dropped 0 bases and J dropped 2; count of bases not matched to a gene: 1. CDR1 and CDR2 from the germline V gene are LGHDT and YNNKEL (reference sequence). The CDR3 has 15 residues. CDR3 in amino acids: CASSQDGGTYNEQFF. CDR3 nucleotide sequence: TGTGCCAGCAGCCAAGACGGGGGGACCTACAATGAGCAGTTCTTC.

The chain is built from TRBV27 and TRBJ2-7; weak D call: TRBD1 (5 bases). With 6 bases removed from V and 5 bases from J, the gap between germline ends came to 14 bases. The CDR3 consists of 13 residues. Germline V gene sequence: CDR1 MNHEY, CDR2 SMNVEV (reference sequence). CDR3 in DNA: TGTGCCAGCAGCCCAGGGTCCAGCGACGAGCAGTACTTC. Protein: CASSPGSSDEQYF.

The V gene is TRBV5-4, the J gene TRBJ2-1; 9 bases align to TRBD2. V was clipped by 2 bases and J by 2 bases; unmatched bases: 8. Germline CDR1 SGHNT, CDR2 YYREEE (reference sequence). The CDR3 covers 17 residues. CDR3 sequence: CASSFGALAGAYNEQFF. The CDR3 DNA reads TGTGCCAGCAGCTTTGGTGCCTTAGCGGGAGCCTACAATGAGCAGTTCTTC.

V gene TRBV19 combines with J gene TRBJ2-3; tentatively, D is TRBD2 (6 bases). This CDR3 is 16 amino acids long. CDR1 is LNHDA and CDR2 is SQIVND in the germline V gene (reference sequence). The germline V and J ends were trimmed by 1 base and 0 bases, with 11 bases remaining between them. CDR3 amino acids: CASSIGSGTSTDTQYF. The DNA for the CDR3 is TGTGCCAGTAGTATAGGGTCGGGGACTAGCACAGATACGCAGTATTTT.